The clone carrying this T cell receptor (beta chain) was detected once. Its target is unknown. PCR employed 60 Vbeta and 13 Jbeta primers. Profiling relied on immunoSEQ multiplex PCR, and the TCRdb table lists in-frame clones only, not all of them. Of 110,000 or so clones detected, 76% appear once; the ten largest clones hold around 10%. V dropped 0 bases and J dropped 2; count of bases not matched to a gene: 5. Germline-derived CDR1 and CDR2 are SGHRS and YFSETQ. The length of the CDR3 is 16 residues. The data were taken from a study of cytomegalovirus exposure and HLA in healthy donors. Study observations and caveats: Certain indistinguishable V segments, among them TRBV6-2 and TRBV6-3, were excluded. Most subjects' HLA-A and HLA-B alleles were reportedly predicted from TCR beta sequences.

The gene calls are TRBV5-1 and TRBJ1-1; 9 bases fit TRBD1. The sequenced material came from PBMCs. The receptor comes from a middle-aged woman in good health and CMV-seropositive. CDR3 in amino acids: CASSLDPGQGNTEAFF. CDR3 nucleotide sequence: TGCGCCAGCAGCTTGGATCCGGGACAGGGCAACACTGAAGCTTTCTTT.